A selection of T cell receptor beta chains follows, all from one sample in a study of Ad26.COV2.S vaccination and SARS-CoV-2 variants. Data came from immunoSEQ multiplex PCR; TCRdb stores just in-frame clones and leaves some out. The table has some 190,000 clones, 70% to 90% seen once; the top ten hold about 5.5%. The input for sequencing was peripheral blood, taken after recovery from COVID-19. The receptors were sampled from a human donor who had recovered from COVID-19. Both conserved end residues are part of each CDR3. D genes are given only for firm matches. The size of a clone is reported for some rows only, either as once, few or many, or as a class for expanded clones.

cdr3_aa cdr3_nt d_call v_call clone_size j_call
CASSSTSGVEQYF TGTGCCAGCAGCTCTACTAGCGGGGTCGAGCAGTACTTC TRBD2 TRBV11-3 NA TRBJ2-7
CASSPWTSGTGSSTDTQYF TGTGCCAGCAGCCCCTGGACTAGCGGGACGGGGTCGAGCACAGATACGCAGTATTTT TRBD2 TRBV3-1/TRBV3-2 NA TRBJ2-3
CASSFREADTQYF TGTGCCAGCAGCTTTAGAGAAGCAGATACGCAGTATTTT NA TRBV7-3 NA TRBJ2-3
CASRLTGQGYTF TGTGCCAGCAGACTGACAGGGCAAGGCTACACCTTC TRBD1 TRBV25-1 once TRBJ1-2
CASSRISKETQYF TGTGCCAGCAGCCGAATTAGTAAAGAGACCCAGTACTTC NA TRBV14 NA TRBJ2-5
CASGTGSTEAFF TGTGCCAGCGGAACGGGGAGCACTGAAGCTTTCTTT NA TRBV28 NA TRBJ1-1
CASSLARTGGEQFF TGTGCCAGCAGCTTAGCCCGCACAGGGGGTGAGCAGTTCTTC TRBD1 TRBV7-3 NA TRBJ2-1
CASSERSGRRNEQFF TGTGCCAGCAGCGAGAGGAGCGGGAGAAGAAATGAGCAGTTCTTC TRBD2 TRBV7-9 few TRBJ2-1
CSGTVGFGNTEAFF TGCAGCGGAACTGTAGGGTTCGGGAACACTGAAGCTTTCTTT NA TRBV29-1 few TRBJ1-1
CASRDSYEQYF TGTGCCAGCCGGGACAGCTACGAGCAGTACTTC TRBD1 TRBV28 NA TRBJ2-7
CASSWTGGSSPLHF TGTGCCAGCAGCTGGACGGGAGGAAGTTCACCCCTCCACTTT NA TRBV5-5 few TRBJ1-6
CASSSARTSRSYNEQFF TGTGCCAGCAGTTCGGCAAGGACTAGCCGATCCTACAATGAGCAGTTCTTC TRBD2 TRBV27 once TRBJ2-1
CASSRGRASNEQFF TGTGCCAGCTCACGCGGGAGGGCTTCCAATGAGCAGTTCTTC TRBD2 TRBV18 NA TRBJ2-1
CASSAEIWTYEQYF TGTGCCAGCAGTGCAGAAATCTGGACCTACGAGCAGTACTTC NA TRBV2 NA TRBJ2-7
CATSRDPRGKNLWGANVLTF TGTGCCACCAGCAGAGATCCCAGGGGGAAGAATTTGTGGGGGGCCAACGTCCTGACTTTC TRBD1 TRBV15 NA TRBJ2-6
CASSPGTVFTYNEQFF TGTGCCAGCAGCCCAGGCACAGTCTTTACTTACAATGAGCAGTTCTTC NA TRBV28 NA TRBJ2-1
CASSGDRVQFF TGCGCCAGCAGCGGGGACAGGGTGCAGTTCTTC TRBD1 TRBV5-1 NA TRBJ2-1
CASSHAWGPDGYTF TGCGCCAGCAGTCATGCATGGGGGCCGGACGGCTACACCTTC NA TRBV23-1 NA TRBJ1-2
CASSQPDRGLNYGYTF TGTGCCAGCAGCCAGCCGGACAGGGGGCTCAACTATGGCTACACCTTC TRBD1 TRBV3-1/TRBV3-2 NA TRBJ1-2
CAWSGLGPSTDTQYF TGTGCCTGGAGTGGACTTGGCCCCAGCACAGATACGCAGTATTTT NA TRBV30 NA TRBJ2-3
CASIQTGDQPQHF TGTGCCAGCATCCAGACCGGGGATCAGCCCCAGCATTTT NA TRBV6-5 NA TRBJ1-5